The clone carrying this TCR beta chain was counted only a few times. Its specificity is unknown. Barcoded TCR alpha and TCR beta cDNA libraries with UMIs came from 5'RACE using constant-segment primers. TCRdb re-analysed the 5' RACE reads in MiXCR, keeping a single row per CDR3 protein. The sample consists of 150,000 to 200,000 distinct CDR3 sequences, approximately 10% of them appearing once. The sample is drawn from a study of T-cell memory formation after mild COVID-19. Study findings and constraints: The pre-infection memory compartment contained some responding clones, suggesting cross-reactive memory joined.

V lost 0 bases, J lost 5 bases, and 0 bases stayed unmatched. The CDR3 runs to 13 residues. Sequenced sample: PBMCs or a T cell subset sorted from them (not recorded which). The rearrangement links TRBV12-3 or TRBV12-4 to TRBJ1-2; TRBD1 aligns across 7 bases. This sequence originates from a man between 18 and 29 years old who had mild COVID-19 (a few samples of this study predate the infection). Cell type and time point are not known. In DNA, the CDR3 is TGTGCCAGCAGTTTAGCGGGACAGTATGGCTACACCTTC. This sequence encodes CASSLAGQYGYTF.